The table lists the clone carrying this TCR beta chain with a few counts. The antigen remains unidentified. UMIs and a universal primer site were added when TCR cDNA was made by 5'RACE template switching. TCRdb ran MiXCR on the 5' RACE reads and lists one entry per CDR3 protein. The table lists about 170,000 distinct CDR3 sequences, 9.5% to 11% of them singletons. The data stem from a study of T cells after yellow fever vaccination. Study results and caveats: Most primary-vaccination clones reappeared after the booster (about 97% CD4, 88% CD8). Repertoires sorted by FACS could include abundant clonotypes that are contaminants from the bulk population.

The CDR3 has 14 amino acids. V lost 0 bases and J 0 bases, leaving 6 bases between the germline ends. Germline V lookup: CDR1 SGDLS, CDR2 YYNGEE. The starting material was CD8+ T cells sorted from PBMCs, obtained 15 days after the yellow fever booster vaccination. The origin of this receptor is a man aged 18 to 30 who received the YFV17D yellow fever vaccine. The rearrangement links TRBV9 to TRBJ2-5; D gene ambiguous. This CDR3 reads CASSVAWDQETQYF. DNA of the CDR3: TGTGCCAGCAGCGTAGCTTGGGACCAAGAGACCCAGTACTTC.